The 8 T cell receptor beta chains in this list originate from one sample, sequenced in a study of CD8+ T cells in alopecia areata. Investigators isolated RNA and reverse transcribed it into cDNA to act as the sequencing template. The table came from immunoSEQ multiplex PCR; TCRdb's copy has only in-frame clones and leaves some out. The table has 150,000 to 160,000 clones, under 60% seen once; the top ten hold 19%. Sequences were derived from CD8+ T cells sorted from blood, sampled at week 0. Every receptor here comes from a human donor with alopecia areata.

This CDR3 is CASRRGPGANVLTF. In DNA, the CDR3 is TGTGCCAGCAGAAGGGGGCCTGGGGCCAACGTCCTGACTTTC. The chain uses TRBV9 and TRBJ2-6; TRBD1 agrees at 7 bases. V was clipped by 5 bases and J by 2 bases; unmatched bases: 1. CDR3 length: 14 amino acids. Germline CDR1 and CDR2: SGDLS and YYNGEE.

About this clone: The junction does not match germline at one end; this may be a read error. The CDR3 loop is CASGDRAGQPQHF. The CDR3 bases are TGTGCCAGCGGTGACAGGGCAGGTCAGCCCCAGCATTTT. The V call is TRBV2, the J call TRBJ1-5; 7 bases are a match to TRBD1. The germline CDR1 and CDR2 sequences are SNHLY and FYNNEI. CDR3 length: 13 residues. The variable domain in full, with the rest retrieved from reference TRBV2 and TRBJ1-5, is EPEVTQTPSHQVTQMGQEVILRCVPISNHLYFYWYRQILGQKVEFLVSFYNNEISEKSEIFDDQFSVERPDGSNFTLKIRSTKLEDSAMYFCASGDRAGQPQHFGDGTRLSIL.

CDR3 DNA: TGTGCCAGCAGTCCGACAGGGTCCTCTGGGGCCAACGTCCTGACTTTC. Translating it yields CASSPTGSSGANVLTF. The genes are TRBV27 and TRBJ2-6; 7 nucleotides line up with TRBD1. Germline assignment: CDR1 MNHEY and CDR2 SMNVEV (reference sequence). The length of the CDR3 is 16 residues. V lost 5 bases to trimming and J lost 0 bases; unmatched junction nucleotides: 4.

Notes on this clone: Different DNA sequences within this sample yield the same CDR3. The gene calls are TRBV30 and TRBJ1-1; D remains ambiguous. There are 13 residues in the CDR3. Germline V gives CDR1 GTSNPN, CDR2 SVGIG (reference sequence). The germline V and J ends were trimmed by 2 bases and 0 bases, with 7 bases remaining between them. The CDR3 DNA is TGTGCCTGGAGTAGAGGGATGAACACTGAAGCTTTCTTT. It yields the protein CAWSRGMNTEAFF.

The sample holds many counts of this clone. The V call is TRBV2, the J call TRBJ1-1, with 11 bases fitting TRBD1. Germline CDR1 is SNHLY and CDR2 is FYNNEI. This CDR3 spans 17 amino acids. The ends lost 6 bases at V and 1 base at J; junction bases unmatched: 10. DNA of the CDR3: TGTGCCAGCAGGAAGGGGACAGGGGGGCTTAAGAACACTGAAGCTTTCTTT. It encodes CASRKGTGGLKNTEAFF.

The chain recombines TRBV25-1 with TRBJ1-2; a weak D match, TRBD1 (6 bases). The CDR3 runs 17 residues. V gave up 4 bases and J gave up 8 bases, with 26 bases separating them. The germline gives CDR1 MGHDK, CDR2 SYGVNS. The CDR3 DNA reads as TGTGCCAGCAGTGGCCCGAGGGGGGAGGGCGTAGGTATAGGCTACACCTTC. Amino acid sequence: CASSGPRGEGVGIGYTF.

The CDR3 DNA follows: TGTGCCAGCACCCTAATTCTAGACGGGAACACTGAAGCTTTCTTT. This translates into CASTLILDGNTEAFF. The V call is TRBV11-2, the J call TRBJ1-1; no definite D call. The length of the CDR3 is 15 residues. V lost 7 bases and J lost 1, with 16 bases in between. Germline CDR1 is SGHAT and CDR2 is FQNNGV.

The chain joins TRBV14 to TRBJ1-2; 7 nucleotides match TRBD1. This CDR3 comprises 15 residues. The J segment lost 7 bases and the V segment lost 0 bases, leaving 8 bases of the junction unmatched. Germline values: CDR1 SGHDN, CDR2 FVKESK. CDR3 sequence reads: CASSQDRKGATGYTF. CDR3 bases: TGTGCCAGCAGCCAAGATAGGAAGGGGGCAACTGGCTACACCTTC.